The clone carrying this TCR beta chain has a handful of counts. The record originates from a study of blood T cell repertoires in COVID-19. Repertoires were generated with immunoSEQ multiplex PCR, while TCRdb's copy carries only in-frame clones and drops some. The data hold hundreds of thousands of clones, with around 83% observed a single time. The CDR3 is 16 residues long. Trimming cost V 5 bases and J 7 bases, with 21 bases left between them. CDR1 is SNHLY, CDR2 FYNNEI, per germline. V gene TRBV2 combines with J gene TRBJ1-5; no clear D gene. This TCR came from a man aged 35 to 55 with acute or convalescent COVID-19. The sample taken for sequencing was peripheral blood. CDR3 loop: CASSTLGRAENQPQHF. As DNA, the CDR3 is TGTGCCAGCAGTACACTGGGGAGGGCCGAAAACCAGCCCCAGCATTTT. The variable domain in full, with the rest retrieved from reference TRBV2 and TRBJ1-5, is EPEVTQTPSHQVTQMGQEVILRCVPISNHLYFYWYRQILGQKVEFLVSFYNNEISEKSEIFDDQFSVERPDGSNFTLKIRSTKLEDSAMYFCASSTLGRAENQPQHFGDGTRLSIL.